These 21 T cell receptor beta chains were sequenced from one sample in a study of cytomegalovirus exposure and HLA in healthy donors. Measured with immunoSEQ multiplex PCR; TCRdb has only the in-frame clones, and not every one. The data contain 250,000 to 350,000 clones, over 75% of them singletons. The sequenced material came from PBMCs. The receptor set was obtained from a woman aged 18-29 years in good health and CMV-seronegative.

The rearrangement links TRBV9 to TRBJ2-1; perhaps TRBD2 as D (6 bases). The V gene's germline CDR1 is SGDLS and CDR2 YYNGEE. V shed 4 bases and J shed 4 bases, with 21 bases lying between them. The CDR3 has 17 residues. CDR3 DNA: TGTGCCAGCAGCCCCCGGAGGGGACTCAACTTATACAATGAGCAGTTCTTC. Translating gives CASSPRRGLNLYNEQFF.

The chain recombines TRBV5-1 with TRBJ1-1; 10 bases align to TRBD1. V lost 2 bases to trimming and J lost 8 bases; unmatched junction nucleotides: 3. CDR3 length equals 13 residues. CDR1 is SGHRS, CDR2 YFSETQ, per germline. CDR3 bases: TGCGCCAGCAGCTTAGGACAGGGGGGCGAAGCTTTCTTT. Amino acid sequence: CASSLGQGGEAFF.

DNA of the CDR3: TGTGCCAGCAGTAAGAGCGGGAGGGCCGAGGAGACCCAGTACTTC. The encoded protein is CASSKSGRAEETQYF. The V and J genes are TRBV9 and TRBJ2-5, with TRBD2 matching 10 bases. The CDR3 totals 15 residues. The V segment lost 5 bases and the J segment 5 bases; nucleotides outside the gene matches: 9. Germline V CDR1 and CDR2: SGDLS, YYNGEE.

The V call is TRBV28, the J call TRBJ1-2, with TRBD1 matching over 7 bases. With 1 base clipped from V and 8 bases from J, the junction kept 7 bases outside the gene matches. CDR1 and CDR2 from the germline V gene are MDHEN and SYDVKM. The CDR3 length is 14 residues. The CDR3 loop is CASSLSDRERGYTF. The CDR3 region has the DNA TGTGCCAGCAGTTTATCAGACAGGGAACGAGGCTACACCTTC.

This clone was counted many times. This chain links TRBV2 with TRBJ1-5; the D gene is possibly TRBD1 (5 bases). Germline CDR1 SNHLY, CDR2 FYNNEI. V lost 2 bases and J lost 0, with 8 bases in between. This CDR3 contains 15 residues. Here the CDR3 reads CASSEWGLSNQPQHF. For the CDR3, the DNA is TGTGCCAGCAGTGAATGGGGACTTAGCAATCAGCCCCAGCATTTT. Using reference TRBV2 and TRBJ1-5 for the parts outside the CDR3, the full variable domain is EPEVTQTPSHQVTQMGQEVILRCVPISNHLYFYWYRQILGQKVEFLVSFYNNEISEKSEIFDDQFSVERPDGSNFTLKIRSTKLEDSAMYFCASSEWGLSNQPQHFGDGTRLSIL.

This rearrangement joins TRBV28 to TRBJ1-4; the D gene is possibly TRBD1 (5 bases). The V and J ends lost 2 bases and 0 bases respectively, with 10 bases between them. The length of the CDR3 is 16 residues. CDR1 is MDHEN and CDR2 is SYDVKM in the germline V gene. DNA for the CDR3: TGTGCCAGCAGTTTACAGGGTGCGGCAACTAATGAAAAACTGTTTTTT. This encodes CASSLQGAATNEKLFF.

The rearrangement joins TRBV19 to TRBJ2-1, with D tentatively TRBD2 (5 bases). Trimming stripped 2 bases from V and 7 bases from J, with 18 bases between. This CDR3 region has 16 residues. CDR1 and CDR2 from the germline V gene are LNHDA and SQIVND (reference sequence). For the CDR3, the DNA is TGTGCCAGTAGTATATACTCGGCTAGCCTGAGGAATGAGCAGTTCTTC. Amino acid sequence: CASSIYSASLRNEQFF.

The chain joins TRBV28 to TRBJ2-1; 11 bases are a match to TRBD2. Trimming cost V 6 bases and J 5 bases; bases outside gene matches: 6. Per germline, CDR1 MDHEN and CDR2 SYDVKM. CDR3 length equals 15 residues. The CDR3 DNA reads TGTGCCAGCAGGCAATCGGGACTAGCGGACAATGAGCAGTTCTTC. It is translated as CASRQSGLADNEQFF. The variable domain in full, completed from reference TRBV28 and TRBJ2-1, reads DVKVTQSSRYLVKRTGEKVFLECVQDMDHENMFWYRQDPGLGLRLIYFSYDVKMKEKGDIPEGYSVSREKKERFSLILESASTNQTSMYLCASRQSGLADNEQFFGPGTRLTVL.

The rearrangement uses TRBV2 and TRBJ2-3; D possibly corresponds to TRBD1 (6 bases). Trimming shortened V by 3 bases and J by 1 base, and 11 bases separated the two germline ends. This CDR3 is built from 15 residues. Germline CDR1 and CDR2: SNHLY and FYNNEI. The CDR3: CASSEGRGRTDTQYF. CDR3 in DNA: TGTGCCAGCAGTGAGGGCAGGGGCCGCACAGATACGCAGTATTTT.

V is TRBV16 and J is TRBJ2-5, with a tentative D call TRBD2 (5 bases). The V gene lost 0 bases and the J gene lost 1 base, with 21 bases spanning the gap. The germline V gene encodes CDR1 KGHSY and CDR2 FQNENV. This CDR3 is built from 19 residues. DNA of the CDR3: TGTGCCAGCAGCCAATCAACGCACGAGGCCTTCGGGGTCCAAGAGACCCAGTACTTC. Translating it yields CASSQSTHEAFGVQETQYF.

The CDR3 DNA reads TGCGCCAGCAGCCAGAATACTGGGACAGCCTACGAGCAGTACTTC. This encodes CASSQNTGTAYEQYF. The chain combines TRBV4-1 with TRBJ2-7, with TRBD1 matching over 7 bases. The CDR3 has 15 amino acids. V shed 3 bases and J 2 bases; nucleotides not matched to a gene: 7. Germline CDR1 reads MGHRA; CDR2 reads YSYEKL.

This clone appeared once. The J gene is TRBJ1-4, the V gene TRBV15; D not resolved. Trimming removed 5 bases at V and 6 bases at J, with 19 bases between. The CDR3 has 16 amino acids. Looked up from germline, CDR1 is LNHNV and CDR2 is YYDKDF (reference sequence). The chain's CDR3 is CATSLINPQLDEKLFF. CDR3 in DNA: TGTGCCACCAGCCTCATTAATCCCCAACTTGATGAAAAACTGTTTTTT.

The chain carries TRBV4-1 and TRBJ2-7; 11 positions match TRBD2. Germline CDR1 MGHRA, CDR2 YSYEKL. CDR3 length: 15 residues. V lost 3 bases to trimming and J lost 7 bases; unmatched junction nucleotides: 8. CDR3 DNA sequence: TGCGCCAGCAGCCACGCACTAGCGGGAGCAGGAGAGCAGTACTTC. Its protein product is CASSHALAGAGEQYF.

As to this clone: Other DNA sequences in this specimen translate into the identical CDR3. The gene calls are TRBV28 and TRBJ1-2; TRBD1 aligns across 7 bases. Per germline, CDR1 MDHEN and CDR2 SYDVKM. There are 13 residues in the CDR3. V lost 2 bases to trimming and J lost 3 bases; unmatched junction nucleotides: 0. The CDR3 loop reads CASSLQGDYGYTF. The CDR3 coding sequence is TGTGCCAGCAGTTTACAGGGGGACTATGGCTACACCTTC.

This clone was observed a handful of times. The rearrangement links TRBV27 to TRBJ2-7; TRBD2 might be the D (5 bases). V lost 5 bases, J lost 4 bases, and 12 bases lay in between. The CDR3 is 13 amino acids. Germline CDR1 MNHEY, CDR2 SMNVEV (reference sequence). DNA of the CDR3: TGTGCCAGCAGTCAGCAGCGGCTGTACGAGCAGTACTTC. Translating it yields CASSQQRLYEQYF.

This clone occurred once. This chain joins TRBV4-1 and TRBJ2-5; D possibly corresponds to TRBD2 (7 bases). CDR1 is MGHRA and CDR2 is YSYEKL in the germline V gene. The CDR3 length is 14 residues. V was trimmed by 0 bases and J by 9 bases, leaving 14 bases between them. The DNA for the CDR3 is TGCGCCAGCAGCCAAGAAGGGGGGGATAGGGCCCAGTACTTC. It translates to CASSQEGGDRAQYF.

The V call is TRBV2, the J call TRBJ1-5; tentatively, D is TRBD1 (5 bases). CDR3 length: 16 amino acids. CDR1 and CDR2 from the germline V gene are SNHLY and FYNNEI. V lost 3 bases and J 9 bases, leaving 21 bases between the germline ends. CDR3 sequence (DNA): TGTGCCAGCAGTGAGGGGTCAGCCCCCGTCGGGGGGCCCCAGCATTTT. It translates to CASSEGSAPVGGPQHF.

This chain uses TRBV19 with TRBJ1-2; TRBD1 might be the D (6 bases). This CDR3 contains 13 residues. CDR1 is LNHDA and CDR2 is SQIVND in the germline V gene (reference sequence). The ends were cut back, 6 bases at V and 6 bases at J, with 14 bases in the middle. The CDR3 bases are TGTGCCAGTAGAGCCGGGACAAGAAATGGCTACACCTTC. It translates to CASRAGTRNGYTF. The full variable domain, rest sourced from reference TRBV19 and TRBJ1-2, is DGGITQSPKYLFRKEGQNVTLSCEQNLNHDAMYWYRQDPGQGLRLIYYSQIVNDFQKGDIAEGYSVSREKKESFPLTVTSAQKNPTAFYLCASRAGTRNGYTFGSGTRLTVV.

In regard to this clone: The identical CDR3 is also encoded by other nucleotide sequences in the sample. The chain uses TRBV7-2 and TRBJ1-5; D gene ambiguous. V shed 4 bases and J shed 4 bases, with 8 bases lying between them. This CDR3 comprises 13 residues. Per germline, CDR1 SGHTA and CDR2 FQGNSA. CDR3 nucleotide sequence: TGTGCCAGCAGCTCGTCAGGAAATCAGCCCCAGCATTTT. Translation: CASSSSGNQPQHF. Supplemented by reference TRBV7-2 and TRBJ1-5, the full variable domain reads GAGVSQSPSNKVTEKGKDVELRCDPISGHTALYWYRQSLGQGLEFLIYFQGNSAPDKSGLPSDRFSAERTGGSVSTLTIQRTQQEDSAVYLCASSSSGNQPQHFGDGTRLSIL.

This chain uses TRBV28 with TRBJ1-2, with 8 bases that match TRBD1. CDR1 MDHEN and CDR2 SYDVKM come from the germline V gene. Trimming took 6 bases from V and 8 from J; bases not matched to a gene: 26. The CDR3 contains 19 residues. CDR3 in DNA: TGTGCCAGCAGCCTAGTTGGCGAGCCGGGACAGGTGACTATGTCGGGCTACACCTTC. This encodes CASSLVGEPGQVTMSGYTF.

This clone was detected many times. This same CDR3 is encoded by further DNA sequences in the sample. The chain uses TRBV27 and TRBJ1-5, with D tentatively TRBD1 (6 bases). Trimming took 6 bases from V and 4 from J, leaving 10 bases between them. Germline V gene sequence: CDR1 MNHEY, CDR2 SMNVEV (reference sequence). The CDR3 loop spans 13 amino acids. The CDR3 DNA sequence: TGTGCCAGCAGGTCAGGGGCTAATCAGCCCCAGCATTTT. Translated: CASRSGANQPQHF.